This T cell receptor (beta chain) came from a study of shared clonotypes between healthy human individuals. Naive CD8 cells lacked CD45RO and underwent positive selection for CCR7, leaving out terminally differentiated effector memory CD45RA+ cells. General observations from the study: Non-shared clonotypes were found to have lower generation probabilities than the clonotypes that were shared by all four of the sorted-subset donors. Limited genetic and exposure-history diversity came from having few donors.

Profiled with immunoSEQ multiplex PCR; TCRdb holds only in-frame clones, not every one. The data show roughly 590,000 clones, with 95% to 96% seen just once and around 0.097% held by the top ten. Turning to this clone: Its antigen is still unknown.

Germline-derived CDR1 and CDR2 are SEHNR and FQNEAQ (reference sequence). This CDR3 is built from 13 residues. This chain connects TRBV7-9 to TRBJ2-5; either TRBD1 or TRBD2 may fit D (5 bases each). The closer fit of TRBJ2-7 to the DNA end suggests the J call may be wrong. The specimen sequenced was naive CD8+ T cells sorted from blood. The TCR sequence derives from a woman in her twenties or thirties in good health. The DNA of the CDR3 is TGTGCCAGCAGCTTGGGGGAAACCTACGAGCAGTACTTC. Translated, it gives CASSLGETYEQYF.